This record covers a single TCR beta chain. This record belongs to a study of graft-versus-host responses after intestinal transplantation. TCRdb's table, derived via immunoSEQ multiplex PCR, lists solely in-frame clones and lacks some. The repertoire holds some 16,000 clones, approximately 89% seen once, with roughly 6% in the top ten. CDR1 SGHAT and CDR2 FQNNGV come from the germline V gene. The length of the CDR3 is 16 residues. V was cut by 0 bases and J by 5 bases, with 16 bases left in between. The rearrangement joins TRBV11-2 to TRBJ1-2; D not resolved. The sequenced sample was PBMCs, obtained approximately 110 days after intestinal transplant. The source is a human patient who received an intestinal transplant, so some T cells may come from the graft donor. The CDR3 is CASSLDYGGKTYGYTF. CDR3 sequence (DNA): TGTGCCAGCAGCTTAGATTACGGCGGAAAAACGTATGGCTACACCTTC.